This TCR beta chain was obtained from a study of CXCR3-negative and CXCR3-positive naive CD8 T cells. Study outcomes and limitations: Whereas memory cells differed, naive CXCR3-negative and CXCR3-positive cells shared similar TRBV-TRBJ usage. Post-cryopreservation CXCR3 expression was partly diminished, and the bulk of assays employed fresh PBMCs. In CXCR3-positive naive cells, the TRB CDR3s were more hydrophobic than in CXCR3-negative naive cells.

5' RACE that incorporated UMI labels was used to prepare the TRB cDNA libraries. TCRdb re-analyzed the 5' RACE reads; it lists each CDR3 protein once, without DNA. This table holds under 150,000 distinct CDR3 sequences. The CDR3 covers 17 residues. The germline CDR1 and CDR2 sequences are MDHEN and SYDVKM. Each CD8+ T cell subset was flow-sorted in triplicate. Every sort contained 300,000 cells. Worth noting for this clonotype: The target antigen is unknown.

The sequenced material came from naive CXCR3+ CD8+ T cells from blood. This sample's subset: CD45RO-CCR7+CD27+CD95- naive CD8+ T cells expressing CXCR3 (TNR3+). J is TRBJ2-2 and V is TRBV28; absent DNA, TCRdb's TRBD1 call cannot be checked. This TCR came from a human donor in good health. Some clones in this sample may be carry-over from other donors' samples. The CDR3 is CASSTPGGISLSGELFF.